The T cell receptor (beta chain) described here comes from a study of T cell changes during pregnancy in multiple sclerosis. V dropped 1 base and J dropped 4 bases, with 13 bases sitting between them. The germline gives CDR1 SGHTA, CDR2 FQGNSA. CDR3 length equals 15 residues. Generated by immunoSEQ multiplex PCR, the TCRdb table keeps only in-frame clones and is missing some. The table records tens of thousands of clones, 75% to 95% of them present only once. This receptor was obtained from a female donor with multiple sclerosis, enrolled in a pregnancy study. This chain connects TRBV7-2 to TRBJ1-1; the D gene is possibly TRBD1 (6 bases). This specimen was peripheral blood, taken in the second trimester of pregnancy. The CDR3 DNA sequence: TGTGCCAGCAGCTTAGATTCAGGGGTCGGCACTGAAGCTTTCTTT. Its translation: CASSLDSGVGTEAFF. The variable domain in full, with the rest retrieved from reference TRBV7-2 and TRBJ1-1, is GAGVSQSPSNKVTEKGKDVELRCDPISGHTALYWYRQSLGQGLEFLIYFQGNSAPDKSGLPSDRFSAERTGGSVSTLTIQRTQQEDSAVYLCASSLDSGVGTEAFFGQGTRLTVV.